The 16 T cell receptor beta chains listed next were all sequenced from one sample in a study of regulatory T cells in long-lasting Graves disease. Sample time point: newly diagnosed GD, antithyroid drugs for less than 3 months. Scientists built the TCR library using RNA that was extracted from PBMCs. Building the TCR beta libraries relied on iRepertoire HTBI primers, and CDR3 regions underwent Arm-PCR. TCRdb reprocessed the multiplex PCR reads with MiXCR, giving one entry per CDR3 protein. This sample yields 400,000 to 550,000 distinct CDR3 sequences, of which roughly 17% are seen a single time; less than 30% belongs to the top ten. The same specimen was also included in a second study, on T cells in Graves' hyperthyroidism and ophthalmopathy.

The starting material was peripheral blood mononuclear cells (PBMCs), obtained at new diagnosis, from a patient treated with antithyroid drugs. The source of these receptors is a woman younger than 35 with Graves disease.

The chain has TRBV6-2 or TRBV6-3 and TRBJ2-1; possible D gene TRBD2, 5 bases. The V end was cut by 2 bases, the J end by 4 bases, with 12 bases between. Germline V lookup: CDR1 MNHEY, CDR2 SVGEGT. CDR3 length: 15 amino acids. The CDR3 spells CASSYVRTPYNEQFF. DNA of the CDR3: TGTGCCAGCAGTTACGTTCGGACTCCATACAATGAGCAGTTCTTC.

The rearrangement joins TRBV9 to TRBJ2-7, with TRBD2 identical over 12 bases. Germline V lookup: CDR1 SGDLS, CDR2 YYNGEE. V was clipped by 4 bases and J by 6 bases; unmatched bases: 5. The CDR3 runs 14 residues. The CDR3 here is CASSPWTSGTEQYF. In DNA form, the CDR3 reads TGTGCCAGCAGCCCCTGGACTAGCGGGACCGAGCAGTACTTC.

With respect to this clonotype: One junction end disagrees with the germline gene, perhaps due to a read error. This sequence joins TRBV20-1 and TRBJ1-1, with 8 positions matching TRBD1. CDR3 length: 13 residues. Germline V gene sequence: CDR1 DFQATT, CDR2 SNEGSKA (reference sequence). The CDR3 loop reads CSARRQGNAEAFF. CDR3 nucleotides: TGCAGTGCGCGGAGACAGGGGAACGCTGAAGCTTTCTTT.

With respect to this clonotype: A much larger clone lies one base from this, so it may be a read error. The chain links TRBV30 to TRBJ1-2; unclear D gene. Germline V CDR1 and CDR2: GTSNPN, SVGIG (reference sequence). The CDR3 has 14 residues. The CDR3 bases are TGTGCCTGGGGTGTTGGAGGCAGCCCAAATGGCTACACCTTC. Translation gives CAWGVGGSPNGYTF. Full variable domain (remainder filled in from reference TRBV30 and TRBJ1-2): SQTIHQWPATLVQPVGSPLSLECTVEGTSNPNLYWYRQAAGRGLQLLFYSVGIGQISSEVPQNLSASRPQDRQFILSSKKLLLSDSGFYLCAWGVGGSPNGYTFGSGTRLTVV.

The sample holds many counts of this clonotype. V is TRBV7-3 and J is TRBJ1-4, with 7 nucleotides matching TRBD1. Trimming took 5 bases from V and 7 from J; bases not matched to a gene: 10. The CDR3 runs 15 residues. Germline V gives CDR1 SGHTA, CDR2 FQGTGA. The CDR3 here is CASSLDRWGSEKLFF. The CDR3, as DNA: TGTGCCAGCAGCCTGGACAGGTGGGGTAGTGAAAAACTGTTTTTT.

In its sample, this clonotype was seen a few times. The chain has TRBV7-2 and TRBJ2-6, with D tentatively TRBD1 (6 bases). The CDR3 has 16 residues. Trimming stripped 5 bases from V and 2 bases from J, with 13 bases between. Germline values: CDR1 SGHTA, CDR2 FQGNSA. The DNA of the CDR3 is TGTGCCAGCAGCACGTACAGGGCAACTGGGGCCAACGTCCTGACTTTC. Its protein is CASSTYRATGANVLTF.

In the case of this clonotype: This may be a read error, as it is one base from a much larger clone. The chain joins TRBV14 to TRBJ2-3, with 10 nucleotides matching TRBD2. Unmatched junction bases numbered 20, after V lost 4 bases and J lost 1 base. Germline loops: CDR1 SGHDN, CDR2 FVKESK. There are 21 residues in the CDR3. The CDR3 protein is CASSPARDPLLAGVRTDTQYF. CDR3 DNA sequence: TGTGCCAGCAGCCCAGCACGAGACCCCCTTCTAGCGGGAGTTCGCACAGATACGCAGTATTTT.

CDR3 in DNA: TGTGCCAGTAGTATGAGTGGTTGGGGCACAGATACGCAGTATTTT. This sequence encodes CASSMSGWGTDTQYF. The V call is TRBV19, the J call TRBJ2-3; no clear D gene. Per germline, CDR1 LNHDA and CDR2 SQIVND (reference sequence). V lost 3 bases to trimming and J lost 1 base, with 11 bases between them. The CDR3 length is 15 residues. Complete variable domain (other parts from reference TRBV19 and TRBJ2-3): DGGITQSPKYLFRKEGQNVTLSCEQNLNHDAMYWYRQDPGQGLRLIYYSQIVNDFQKGDIAEGYSVSREKKESFPLTVTSAQKNPTAFYLCASSMSGWGTDTQYFGPGTRLTVL.

This clonotype came up a few times. The chain joins TRBV30 to TRBJ1-1, with D possibly matching TRBD1 (6 bases). Per the germline V gene, CDR1 is GTSNPN and CDR2 is SVGIG (reference sequence). The CDR3 contains 13 residues. V dropped 0 bases and J dropped 11 bases, with 16 bases sitting between them. The CDR3 region is CAWSVLDRGLAFF. DNA of the CDR3: TGTGCCTGGAGTGTACTGGACAGAGGTCTGGCTTTCTTT.

The J gene is TRBJ2-3, the V gene TRBV19, with 12 bases lining up with TRBD2. This CDR3 contains 21 residues. Germline lookup yields CDR1 LNHDA and CDR2 SQIVND (reference sequence). With 10 bases clipped from V and 4 bases from J, the junction kept 27 bases outside the gene matches. CDR3 bases: TGTGCCACCACCCCGTCAGGGCTGGGGCTTTTCCTAGCGGGAGGGGCAGATACGCAGTATTTT. This codes for CATTPSGLGLFLAGGADTQYF.

The rearrangement uses TRBV30 and TRBJ1-6; a possible D gene is TRBD1 (5 bases). The germline V and J ends were trimmed by 3 bases and 9 bases, with 18 bases remaining between them. The CDR3 has 15 amino acids. The germline V gene encodes CDR1 GTSNPN and CDR2 SVGIG (reference sequence). CDR3 sequence (DNA): TGTGCCTGGAGAGTATATCTCCAGGGCGGTTCACCCCTCCACTTT. Protein product: CAWRVYLQGGSPLHF.

The chain joins TRBV7-3 to TRBJ2-3, with TRBD2 matching 15 bases. The trim removed 2 bases at V and 3 bases at J, leaving 9 bases unmatched. This CDR3 region has 19 residues. Germline lookup yields CDR1 SGHTA and CDR2 FQGTGA. CDR3 nucleotides: TGTGCCAGCAGCTTAGATGGGGGGACTAGCGGGAGGTCGACAGATACGCAGTATTTT. This gives the protein CASSLDGGTSGRSTDTQYF.

This clonotype occurred many times. J is TRBJ1-5 and V is TRBV7-2; tentative D call: TRBD1 (6 bases). V was clipped by 5 bases and J by 4 bases, with 9 bases between them. This CDR3 spans 13 amino acids. The germline V gene has CDR1 SGHTA and CDR2 FQGNSA. Here the CDR3 reads CASSQDRNQPQHF. The CDR3 DNA reads TGTGCCAGCAGCCAGGACAGAAATCAGCCCCAGCATTTT.

This clonotype came up many times. This rearrangement joins TRBV11-1 to TRBJ2-2; 15 bases fit TRBD2. V shed 3 bases, J shed 5 bases, and the junction held 1 base outside the gene matches. The CDR3 spans 16 residues. CDR1 and CDR2 (germline): SGHAT, FQDESV (reference sequence). This CDR3 is CASSLGTSGRTGELFF. In DNA, the CDR3 is TGTGCCAGCAGCTTGGGGACTAGCGGGAGGACCGGGGAGCTGTTTTTT.

In DNA form, the CDR3 reads TGCGCCAGCAGCTTCCCAACGAGGACTAGCGGGAGCACAGATACGCAGTATTTT. This translates into CASSFPTRTSGSTDTQYF. The rearrangement links TRBV5-1 to TRBJ2-3, with 11 bases matching TRBD2. CDR3 length: 18 amino acids. V was pared by 2 bases and J by 0 bases, with 8 bases of the junction left unmatched. Germline assignment: CDR1 SGHRS and CDR2 YFSETQ.

The chain uses TRBV7-6 and TRBJ2-2; D gene uncertain. V shed 6 bases and J shed 1 base, with 6 bases lying between them. The CDR3 contains 13 residues. Germline V CDR1 and CDR2: SGHVS, FNYEAQ. DNA of the CDR3: TGTGCCAGCAGGTCCGAGAACACCGGGGAGCTGTTTTTT. Protein: CASRSENTGELFF.